The 2 T cell receptor beta chains reported below all come from one sample, sequenced in a study of OX40 agonist ivuxolimab in advanced cancers. Library method: the immunoSEQ multiplex PCR assay. This immuneACCESS table, as held by TCRdb, lists in-frame sequences with V and J called but not all clones. Of the missing ones, under half trace to an unresolved V gene in checked studies; the others have no known cause. This sample is represented by some 70,000 clones; 88% of them were singletons. Under 1.1% of the sample rests with the top ten. Source: CD4+ or CD8+ T cells sorted from blood, taken in a trial of the OX40 agonist ivuxolimab. The receptors here all came from an adult with an advanced solid tumor such as melanoma, head and neck, liver or kidney cancer.

CDR3: CASSLEGRAWAFF. CDR3 nucleotides: TGTGCCAGCAGCTTAGAGGGTAGGGCGTGGGCTTTCTTT. The chain carries TRBV7-9 and TRBJ1-1; D unresolved. Germline V gene lookup returns CDR1 SEHNR and CDR2 FQNEAQ (reference sequence). The CDR3 totals 13 residues. Trimming removed 1 base at V and 11 bases at J, with 14 bases between. Full variable domain (outside the CDR3, taken from reference TRBV7-9 and TRBJ1-1): DTGVSQNPRHKITKRGQNVTFRCDPISEHNRLYWYRQTLGQGPEFLTYFQNEAQLEKSRLLSDRFSAERPKGSFSTLEIQRTEQGDSAMYLCASSLEGRAWAFFGQGTRLTVV.

This chain uses TRBV4-3 with TRBJ1-4; TRBD1 aligns across 7 bases. CDR3 length: 14 amino acids. The trim removed 1 base at V and 7 bases at J, leaving 3 bases unmatched. The germline V gene encodes CDR1 LGHNA and CDR2 YSLEER. CDR3 bases: TGCGCCAGCAGCCAAGGACAGGGTGCTGAAAAACTGTTTTTT. Encoded protein: CASSQGQGAEKLFF.